This entry lists 27 T cell receptor beta chains sequenced from one sample in a study of CD8+CD57+ T cells in acquired aplastic anemia. Genomic DNA served as template for TCR beta VDJ and CDR3 profiling. TCRdb itself ran the reads through MiXCR, one entry per CDR3 protein. This sample has about 190,000 distinct CDR3 sequences; 55% to 70% occur once, and the top ten carry just over 45%. Sequencing was done on a sample of sorted CD4+, CD8+, or CD8+CD57+ T cells (not recorded which) from PBMCs. The receptors derive from a human donor with severe aplastic anemia or a healthy control (not recorded which).

The chain joins TRBV20-1 to TRBJ2-2; 9 nucleotides agree with TRBD1. Germline V CDR1 and CDR2: DFQATT, SNEGSKA (reference sequence). The CDR3 has 12 amino acids. The CDR3 sequence: CSSQGAHMELFF. The DNA of the CDR3 is TGCAGCTCACAGGGGGCGCATATGGAGCTGTTTTTT.

Worth noting for this clonotype: At one boundary the junction diverges from the germline segment, which might be a read error. The genes are TRBV7-2 and TRBJ2-7, with D possibly TRBD2 on 6 matching bases. The CDR3 is made up of 15 amino acids. CDR1 SGHTA and CDR2 FQGNSA come from the germline V gene. CDR3 coding DNA: TGTGCCAGCAGCGCCAGCGGGCAGATCTCCTACGAGCGGTACTTC. Its translation is CASSASGQISYERYF.

The genes are TRBV10-3 and TRBJ2-5; D perhaps matches TRBD2 (5 bases). The CDR3 runs 14 residues. Germline CDR1 is ENHRY and CDR2 is SYGVKD. Trimming removed 5 bases from V and 2 bases from J, with 12 bases in between. The CDR3 loop reads CAISPPGKQETQYF. In DNA, the CDR3 is TGTGCCATCAGTCCGCCCGGGAAGCAAGAGACCCAGTACTTC.

This clonotype was counted between two and nine times. The V and J genes are TRBV10-1 and TRBJ2-1; possibly TRBD2 for D (6 bases). Germline loops: CDR1 WNHNN, CDR2 SYGVQD (reference sequence). This CDR3 comprises 13 residues. The V and J ends lost 2 bases and 9 bases respectively, with 11 bases between them. CDR3 sequence (DNA): TGCGCCAGCAGTGAGGACCTACTAGCTGAGCAGTTCTTC. The encoded protein is CASSEDLLAEQFF.

The rearrangement joins TRBV7-2 to TRBJ2-5, with 9 bases that match TRBD2. The CDR3 covers 16 residues. Unmatched junction bases numbered 5, after V lost 1 base and J lost 2 bases. Germline assignment: CDR1 SGHTA and CDR2 FQGNSA. CDR3 protein: CASSLGRAGGQETQYF. DNA for the CDR3: TGTGCCAGCAGCTTAGGTCGGGCGGGAGGGCAAGAGACCCAGTACTTC.

This clonotype has only a few counts. V and J are TRBV15 and TRBJ2-3, with D hard to call. Germline V CDR1 and CDR2: LNHNV, YYDKDF (reference sequence). The CDR3 has 13 residues. The V end was cut by 1 base, the J end by 2 bases, with 4 bases between. CDR3 DNA: TGTGCCACCAGCAGAGTTCTCACAGATACGCAGTATTTT. Its translation: CATSRVLTDTQYF. Drawing the rest from reference TRBV15 and TRBJ2-3, the complete variable domain is DAMVIQNPRYQVTQFGKPVTLSCSQTLNHNVMYWYQQKSSQAPKLLFHYYDKDFNNEADTPDNFQSRRPNTSFCFLDIRSPGLGDTAMYLCATSRVLTDTQYFGPGTRLTVL.

This clonotype was counted many times. The chain is built from TRBV4-1 and TRBJ1-1; D is undetermined. Germline V gene lookup returns CDR1 MGHRA and CDR2 YSYEKL. The CDR3 covers 15 residues. The V gene lost 0 bases and the J gene lost 4 bases, with 12 bases spanning the gap. The CDR3 DNA follows: TGCGCCAGCAGCCAAGATCTGGCGGGCTTCACTGAAGCTTTCTTT. As protein: CASSQDLAGFTEAFF.

The chain couples TRBV20-1 to TRBJ1-6; D is ambiguous. The CDR3 length is 16 residues. The V gene's germline CDR1 is DFQATT and CDR2 SNEGSKA (reference sequence). Trimming removed 3 bases at V and 4 bases at J, with 16 bases between. CDR3 in DNA: TGCAGTGCTAGGATAGATGGAGGGAATTATAATTCACCCCTCCACTTT. The encoded protein is CSARIDGGNYNSPLHF.

The chain links TRBV29-1 to TRBJ2-7; 8 positions match TRBD1. V was clipped by 5 bases and J by 6 bases; unmatched bases: 15. Germline assignment: CDR1 SQVTM and CDR2 ANQGSEA. The CDR3 totals 15 residues. The DNA of the CDR3 is TGCAGCGTTACAACATTAATGACAGGGGCGGGCGAGCAGTACTTC. Amino acids: CSVTTLMTGAGEQYF.

This clonotype was recorded a few times. This rearrangement joins TRBV29-1 to TRBJ2-5; D unclear. Deletions cut 8 bases from V and 5 bases from J, with 15 bases between. This CDR3 is 12 amino acids long. Germline V gives CDR1 SQVTM, CDR2 ANQGSEA. The CDR3 DNA sequence: TGCAGCAGTGAAGAGCCGAGGGAGACCCAGTACTTC. Its translation: CSSEEPRETQYF.

This clonotype was counted ten times or more. This rearrangement joins TRBV7-9 to TRBJ2-7; a weak D match, TRBD2 (5 bases). Trimming took 5 bases from V and 0 from J, leaving 20 bases between them. The germline CDR1 and CDR2 sequences are SEHNR and FQNEAQ (reference sequence). The CDR3 has 17 amino acids. The CDR3 DNA follows: TGTGCCAGCAGCACACCCCCAACTGGGGAGAGCTCCTACGAGCAGTACTTC. Protein product: CASSTPPTGESSYEQYF.

The chain carries TRBV5-6 and TRBJ2-7, with 10 bases fitting TRBD1. Trimming at V came to 3 bases and at J to 4 bases, leaving 4 bases not matched to a gene. Germline CDR1 reads SGHDT; CDR2 reads YYEEEE. This CDR3 has 14 residues. The CDR3 reads CASSWTGGRYEQYF. The CDR3 DNA sequence: TGTGCCAGCAGCTGGACAGGGGGTAGGTACGAGCAGTACTTC.

A note on this clonotype: The junction differs from germline at one of its ends, possibly a read error. The V call is TRBV6-1, the J call TRBJ1-1; D unresolved. CDR1 is MNHNS and CDR2 is SASEGT in the germline V gene. CDR3 size: 14 residues. CDR3 amino acids: CASGDGRENTEAFF. CDR3 DNA: TGTGCCAGCGGTGACGGCCGGGAGAACACTGAGGCTTTCTTT.

This chain joins TRBV7-9 and TRBJ2-3; no clear D. This CDR3 region has 14 residues. V was trimmed by 6 bases and J by 4 bases, leaving 14 bases between them. Germline CDR1 and CDR2: SEHNR and FQNEAQ (reference sequence). The CDR3 nucleotides read TGTGCCAGCAGTTTGGACCACAACGCAGATACGCAGTATTTT. Its translation: CASSLDHNADTQYF.

This clonotype occurred once. V usage is TRBV7-9 and J usage is TRBJ1-1; D is undetermined. The germline V gene has CDR1 SEHNR and CDR2 FQNEAQ (reference sequence). Trimming pared 2 bases from V and 14 bases from J, leaving 24 bases between. The CDR3 loop spans 15 amino acids. DNA for the CDR3: TGTGCCAGCAGCTTATCTAGCGGGAGGTGGGATGAGCAGTTCTTT. Protein: CASSLSSGRWDEQFF.

The chain uses TRBV12-3 or TRBV12-4 and TRBJ1-6; TRBD1 matches 9 bases. The V and J ends lost 5 bases and 7 bases, in that order; junction bases with no gene match: 3. The CDR3 is made up of 14 amino acids. CDR3 region: CASSRTGENSPLHF. CDR3 coding DNA: TGTGCCAGCAGTCGGACAGGGGAGAATTCACCCCTCCACTTT.

The chain links TRBV10-3 to TRBJ1-4; D not certain. The CDR3 is 13 amino acids. The germline V gene encodes CDR1 ENHRY and CDR2 SYGVKD. Deletions cut 1 base from V and 4 bases from J, with 4 bases between. The CDR3 loop is CAISEYDNEKLFF. CDR3 bases: TGTGCCATCAGTGAGTACGATAATGAAAAACTGTTTTTT.

This clonotype came up once. The CDR3 sequence is CASSSGQLGLADSYEQYF. The CDR3 DNA reads as TGCGCCAGCAGCTCGGGACAGCTGGGACTAGCGGATTCCTACGAGCAGTACTTC. The J gene is TRBJ2-7, the V gene TRBV5-1, with 11 bases that match TRBD2. After removal of 3 bases from V and 1 base from J, the junction contained 12 bases not matched to a gene. Germline V gene data show CDR1 as SGHRS and CDR2 as YFSETQ. The CDR3 has 18 amino acids.

This clonotype was detected only a few times. The chain has TRBV10-3 and TRBJ2-1; D is uncertain. This CDR3 has 14 amino acids. Trimming took off 10 bases at V and 0 bases at J, with 13 bases between the two ends. Germline V CDR1 and CDR2: ENHRY, SYGVKD. The CDR3 loop is CATQIGDSYNEQFF. In DNA, the CDR3 is TGTGCCACCCAAATAGGAGACTCCTACAATGAGCAGTTCTTC.

The chain couples TRBV12-3 or TRBV12-4 to TRBJ1-5; D remains unclear. The CDR3 length is 12 residues. V lost 5 bases and J lost 11, with 13 bases in between. The CDR3 bases are TGTGCCAGCAGTCCTCGGCCTAGGACCCAGCATTTT. Its translation: CASSPRPRTQHF.

The V call is TRBV9, the J call TRBJ1-6, with TRBD1 matching over 10 bases. The V segment lost 4 bases and the J segment 10 bases; nucleotides outside the gene matches: 8. CDR1 and CDR2 from the germline V gene are SGDLS and YYNGEE. This CDR3 is built from 15 residues. The CDR3 loop reads CASSPTGTGASPLHF. DNA for the CDR3: TGTGCCAGCAGCCCAACCGGGACAGGGGCCTCACCCCTCCACTTT.

The sample holds a few counts of this clonotype. The rearrangement joins TRBV20-1 to TRBJ2-5; D uncertain. Trimming pared 0 bases from V and 6 bases from J, leaving 5 bases between. The length of the CDR3 is 11 residues. Germline V gene data show CDR1 as DFQATT and CDR2 as SNEGSKA (reference sequence). CDR3 residues: CSARDIQTQYF. The CDR3 bases are TGCAGTGCTAGAGATATTCAGACCCAGTACTTC.

The chain has TRBV5-4 and TRBJ2-1; tentative D call: TRBD1 (5 bases). The V and J ends lost 2 bases and 1 base respectively, with 7 bases between them. This CDR3 contains 14 residues. Germline V CDR1 and CDR2: SGHNT, YYREEE (reference sequence). The CDR3 loop reads CASSLDSSYNEQFF. The CDR3 DNA sequence: TGTGCCAGCAGCTTAGACAGTTCCTACAATGAGCAGTTCTTC.

This clonotype was detected only a few times. The J gene is TRBJ2-7, the V gene TRBV2; no reliable D call. V dropped 5 bases and J dropped 7 bases, with 12 bases sitting between them. Germline V CDR1 and CDR2: SNHLY, FYNNEI. This CDR3 has 12 residues. The CDR3 loop is CASSLQPPEQYF. DNA of the CDR3: TGTGCCAGCAGTCTCCAACCACCTGAGCAGTACTTC.

Ten or more counts support this clonotype. The chain carries TRBV2 and TRBJ2-3, with 8 positions matching TRBD2. The ends lost 0 bases at V and 4 bases at J; junction bases unmatched: 6. Germline CDR1 SNHLY, CDR2 FYNNEI. The CDR3 runs to 16 residues. The CDR3 sequence: CASSEAPGGPSDTQYF. CDR3 in DNA: TGTGCCAGCAGTGAAGCTCCGGGGGGGCCGTCAGATACGCAGTATTTT.

The chain uses TRBV10-3 and TRBJ1-5, with D perhaps matching TRBD1 (6 bases). Per the germline V gene, CDR1 is ENHRY and CDR2 is SYGVKD. The CDR3 extends over 15 amino acids. Trimming removed 7 bases at V and 5 bases at J, with 18 bases between. This CDR3 is CAIKPSGGLDQPQHF. The CDR3 nucleotides are TGTGCCATCAAGCCCTCGGGGGGCCTAGATCAGCCCCAGCATTTT.

Of note for this clonotype: The junction departs from the called germline gene at one end, perhaps through a read error. This chain uses TRBV10-1 with TRBJ1-2; a weak D match, TRBD1 (5 bases). There are 12 residues in the CDR3. In germline, CDR1 is WNHNN, CDR2 SYGVQD (reference sequence). CDR3 in DNA: TGTGCCAGCAGCGTTCCAGGGAGCGGCTACACCTTC. It encodes CASSVPGSGYTF.